These 5 T cell receptor beta chains originate from one sample sequenced in a study of T cells after somatic rescue of genetic block (dated by TCRdb to 2019 to 2021). Receptor amplification or capture employed the immunoSEQ multiplex PCR assay. TCRdb carries this immuneACCESS record with in-frame sequences only. Its versions omit some clonotypes, under half of them owing to an unresolved V gene in the studies checked, with the rest unexplained. For this sample the table gives about 8,000 clones, of which over 80% were detected only once. The ten biggest clones cover about 25% of the sample. The sequenced material came from peripheral blood mononuclear cells (PBMCs). The receptor set was obtained from a boy younger than 18.

The V and J genes are TRBV10-2 and TRBJ2-4; weak D call: TRBD1 (5 bases). From germline, CDR1 is WSHSY and CDR2 SAAADI. With 11 bases removed from V and 0 bases from J, the gap between germline ends came to 14 bases. This CDR3 has 14 residues. CDR3 bases: TGCGCCCAGATAACAGGAAAAGCCAAAAACATTCAGTACTTC. Translation gives CAQITGKAKNIQYF.

The chain couples TRBV29-1 to TRBJ1-1; the D is unclear. The germline V gene encodes CDR1 SQVTM and CDR2 ANQGSEA. V dropped 7 bases and J dropped 5 bases, with 14 bases sitting between them. The CDR3 sequence is 12 residues long. The CDR3 spells CSGMASRTEAFF. The CDR3 region has the DNA TGCAGCGGGATGGCTAGCCGGACTGAAGCTTTCTTT.

As DNA, the CDR3 is TGTGCCAGCAGCTTGATAGCGGGAGTATCGCACGAGCAGTACTTC. Protein: CASSLIAGVSHEQYF. The J gene is TRBJ2-7, the V gene TRBV5-8; 9 bases map to TRBD2. This CDR3 is built from 15 residues. Germline CDR1 SGHTS, CDR2 YDEGEE. J gave up 5 bases and V 1 base, and 7 bases lay outside the gene matches. Together with reference TRBV5-8 and TRBJ2-7, the CDR3 gives the full variable domain: EAGVTQSPTHLIKTRGQQATLRCSPISGHTSVYWYQQALGLGLQFLLWYDEGEERNRGNFPPRFSGRQFPNYSSELNVNALELEDSALYLCASSLIAGVSHEQYFGPGTRLTVT.

This clone has a single count. This sequence may be a read error, since a much larger clone differs from it by one base. The rearrangement uses TRBV5-1 and TRBJ2-7, with D uncertain. Germline V CDR1 and CDR2: SGHRS, YFSETQ. The CDR3 consists of 13 residues. Trimming left V 5 bases short and J 3 bases short, with 12 bases between. In DNA, the CDR3 is TGCGCCAGCAGTTACATGGCTAACTACGAGCAGTACTTC. It translates to CASSYMANYEQYF.

This chain links TRBV6-5 with TRBJ2-1; TRBD2 is a possible D gene (6 bases). Trimming stripped 6 bases from V and 2 bases from J, with 14 bases between. CDR1 is MNHEY and CDR2 is SVGAGI in the germline V gene. CDR3 length: 15 residues. CDR3 sequence reads: CASSPRLVTYNEQFF. The CDR3 DNA is TGTGCCAGCAGCCCTAGACTAGTTACCTACAATGAGCAGTTCTTC.